Detailed here is one TCR beta chain. What it binds is unknown. The CDR3 length is 12 residues. Trimming took off 3 bases at V and 9 bases at J, with 6 bases between the two ends. Germline CDR1 reads MGHRA; CDR2 reads YSYEKL. These data come from a study of PD-1 blockade in classical Hodgkin lymphoma. Sequenced by immunoSEQ multiplex PCR; TCRdb stores in-frame clones only, minus some. The repertoire holds more than 55,000 clones, with more than 75% as singletons. Study findings and constraints: Patients with an early start, nivolumab under 1 year after ASCT, were excluded. Newly diagnosed patients had diversity similar to the baseline diversity of complete responders. Newly diagnosed patients had baseline TCR diversity that was reportedly lower than that of healthy donors.

Relapse was seen in all patients after autologous stem cell transplantation, and brentuximab vedotin exposure was variable. Material: peripheral blood mononuclear cells (PBMCs), obtained before the second cycle of nivolumab. This sequence was found in a human donor with classical Hodgkin lymphoma. The rearrangement links TRBV4-1 to TRBJ1-6; possibly TRBD1 for D (6 bases). The CDR3 loop reads CASSHRGSPLHF. CDR3 nucleotides: TGCGCCAGCAGCCACAGGGGTTCACCCCTCCACTTT.